These 27 T cell receptor beta chains share one sample of origin, sequenced in a study of PD-1 blockade in classical Hodgkin lymphoma. Clones were read by immunoSEQ multiplex PCR, and TCRdb kept only the in-frame ones, dropping some. The sample records about 84,000 clones, around 86% being singletons. Each and every patient relapsed after autologous stem cell transplantation, and patients got differing brentuximab vedotin exposure. The sequencing used peripheral blood mononuclear cells (PBMCs), collected at baseline. Receptors originate from a human donor with classical Hodgkin lymphoma.

The V and J genes are TRBV10-2 and TRBJ2-1, with 10 bases fitting TRBD1. The CDR3 extends over 14 amino acids. Trimming cost V 8 bases and J 3 bases; bases outside gene matches: 4. The germline gives CDR1 WSHSY, CDR2 SAAADI. The CDR3 reads CASGDRGVYNEQFF. The CDR3, as DNA: TGCGCCAGCGGGGACAGGGGAGTCTACAATGAGCAGTTCTTC.

The sample holds one count of this clone. This chain joins TRBV10-2 and TRBJ2-1; D is unresolved. V shed 3 bases and J shed 0 bases, with 6 bases lying between them. The CDR3 is 14 residues long. Germline V lookup: CDR1 WSHSY, CDR2 SAAADI. CDR3 sequence reads: CASSEVISYNEQFF. CDR3 coding DNA: TGCGCCAGCAGTGAAGTGATCTCCTACAATGAGCAGTTCTTC.

The V gene is TRBV4-2, the J gene TRBJ2-3; D call uncertain. From germline, CDR1 is LGHNA and CDR2 YNFKEQ. The CDR3 covers 14 residues. Trimming removed 0 bases at V and 3 bases at J, with 7 bases between. The CDR3 coding sequence is TGTGCCAGCAGCCAAGAACGTCTAACAGATACGCAGTATTTT. Protein product: CASSQERLTDTQYF.

Only one count was recorded for this clone. The chain has TRBV29-1 and TRBJ1-2; D remains ambiguous. The CDR3 has 13 amino acids. V was pared by 7 bases and J by 4 bases, with 16 bases between. CDR1 is SQVTM, CDR2 ANQGSEA, per germline. The CDR3 DNA reads TGCAGCGCCATCTCCACTGGACCCTATGGCTACACCTTC. It specifies CSAISTGPYGYTF.

The rearrangement links TRBV6-6 to TRBJ1-5; D is unclear. V dropped 5 bases and J dropped 3 bases, with 14 bases sitting between them. The germline gives CDR1 MNHNY, CDR2 SVGAGI (reference sequence). The CDR3 covers 15 residues. CDR3 residues: CASSPGGSFNQPQHF. CDR3 bases: TGTGCCAGCAGTCCGGGAGGATCCTTCAATCAGCCCCAGCATTTT.

The rearrangement joins TRBV7-2 to TRBJ2-5, with 10 bases aligning to TRBD1. The CDR3 has 14 residues. The J segment lost 5 bases and the V segment lost 6 bases, leaving 6 bases of the junction unmatched. Per the germline V gene, CDR1 is SGHTA and CDR2 is FQGNSA. CDR3 nucleotide sequence: TGTGCCAGCAGGTTACGGGGACAGGGGGAGACCCAGTACTTC. The encoded protein is CASRLRGQGETQYF.

The genes are TRBV6-5 and TRBJ1-4; TRBD1 agrees at 7 bases. V gave up 6 bases and J gave up 7 bases; unmatched junction bases: 8. Germline V lookup: CDR1 MNHEY, CDR2 SVGAGI. The CDR3 extends over 14 amino acids. CDR3 in amino acids: CASRSPGQTEKLFF. CDR3 DNA: TGTGCCAGCAGAAGTCCGGGACAGACTGAAAAACTGTTTTTT.

This chain joins TRBV6-6 and TRBJ1-5; 7 bases align to TRBD1. Germline CDR1 and CDR2: MNHNY and SVGAGI (reference sequence). The CDR3 loop spans 15 amino acids. Unmatched junction bases numbered 1, after V lost 2 bases and J lost 0 bases. The CDR3 spells CASSYDRVSNQPQHF. CDR3 DNA: TGTGCCAGCAGTTACGACAGGGTTAGCAATCAGCCCCAGCATTTT.

V and J are TRBV30 and TRBJ2-2; D is possibly TRBD2 (6 bases). The germline V gene encodes CDR1 GTSNPN and CDR2 SVGIG (reference sequence). V was shortened by 8 bases and J by 6 bases, with 28 bases between the two germline ends. This CDR3 is 17 amino acids long. CDR3 coding DNA: TGTGCCGGTCGGGCCTCTACCGGGAGAAGTTTGGCCGGGGAGCTGTTTTTT. Translation: CAGRASTGRSLAGELFF.

V and J are TRBV29-1 and TRBJ2-7, with D possibly being TRBD1 or TRBD2 (6 bases each). V dropped 5 bases and J dropped 1 base, with 12 bases sitting between them. Per germline, CDR1 SQVTM and CDR2 ANQGSEA. The CDR3 runs 13 residues. CDR3 protein: CSVMRDTSYEQYF. In nucleotides, the CDR3 is TGCAGCGTTATGCGGGACACGTCCTACGAGCAGTACTTC.

This clone is categorized as medium-sized. V usage is TRBV11-2 and J usage is TRBJ2-1, with D tentatively TRBD2 (5 bases). The CDR3 is 18 residues long. Germline V gene lookup returns CDR1 SGHAT and CDR2 FQNNGV. Between the trimmed V and J ends, which lost 2 bases and 7 bases, there was a span of 24 bases. The CDR3 DNA reads TGTGCCAGCAGCTTATATTTTGGCGGGTTGGGCGATAATAATGAGCAGTTCTTC. This sequence encodes CASSLYFGGLGDNNEQFF.

V is TRBV30 and J is TRBJ1-1; D may be TRBD1 (5 bases). This CDR3 has 14 amino acids. Germline V lookup: CDR1 GTSNPN, CDR2 SVGIG (reference sequence). V was shortened by 0 bases and J by 5 bases, with 13 bases between the two germline ends. The CDR3 loop is CAWSVKGSGTEAFF. The CDR3 DNA reads as TGTGCCTGGAGTGTAAAGGGGTCGGGAACTGAAGCTTTCTTT.

CDR3 in DNA: TGCAGCGTTGCACAGGGGGCGTACTCCTACGAGCAGTACTTC. Amino acids: CSVAQGAYSYEQYF. This sequence joins TRBV29-1 and TRBJ2-7, with 9 positions matching TRBD1. V was clipped by 4 bases and J by 0 bases; unmatched bases: 4. CDR1 SQVTM and CDR2 ANQGSEA come from the germline V gene. The CDR3 is 14 amino acids.

The sample holds one count of this clone. The chain joins TRBV19 to TRBJ1-4; D ambiguous. CDR1 is LNHDA and CDR2 is SQIVND in the germline V gene (reference sequence). This CDR3 has 13 residues. V was shortened by 4 bases and J by 5 bases, with 8 bases between the two germline ends. CDR3: CASSSQFNEKLFF. In DNA form, the CDR3 reads TGTGCCAGTAGTAGTCAGTTCAATGAAAAACTGTTTTTT.

The gene calls are TRBV4-1 and TRBJ2-1; 11 nucleotides line up with TRBD2. Germline lookup yields CDR1 MGHRA and CDR2 YSYEKL. The V gene end was trimmed by 0 bases and the J gene end by 5 bases; junction bases not matched to a gene: 3. The length of the CDR3 is 16 residues. The DNA of the CDR3 is TGCGCCAGCAGCCAAGATCGGGGACTAGCGGACAATGAGCAGTTCTTC. Amino acids: CASSQDRGLADNEQFF.

The rearrangement links TRBV10-3 to TRBJ1-3; no definite D call. This CDR3 region has 16 residues. Trimming removed 3 bases from V and 0 bases from J, with 12 bases in between. The V gene's germline CDR1 is ENHRY and CDR2 SYGVKD. The CDR3 loop is CAISDWAGPSGNTIYF. CDR3 nucleotides: TGTGCCATCAGTGATTGGGCGGGCCCCTCTGGAAACACCATATATTTT.

A remark on this clone: This same CDR3 is encoded by further DNA sequences in the sample. The chain couples TRBV14 to TRBJ2-1; D not certain. The germline gives CDR1 SGHDN, CDR2 FVKESK. There are 14 residues in the CDR3. V was clipped by 0 bases and J by 4 bases, with 7 bases between them. For the CDR3, the DNA is TGTGCCAGCAGCCAAGAAGGAGCGTACAATGAGCAGTTCTTC. The encoded protein is CASSQEGAYNEQFF.

V gene TRBV5-1 combines with J gene TRBJ2-7; D assignment may be TRBD1 or TRBD2 (6 bases each). Trimming took off 0 bases at V and 1 base at J, with 14 bases between the two ends. Germline assignment: CDR1 SGHRS and CDR2 YFSETQ. The length of the CDR3 is 16 residues. The CDR3 DNA follows: TGCGCCAGCAGCTTGGACGGGGGCACCAATTCCTACGAGCAGTACTTC. Residues: CASSLDGGTNSYEQYF.

The rearrangement links TRBV4-1 to TRBJ2-7, with 8 bases lining up with TRBD1. The junction had 5 bases not matched to a gene; V was cut back by 7 bases and J by 0 bases. The V gene's germline CDR1 is MGHRA and CDR2 YSYEKL. The CDR3 has 14 residues. The CDR3, as DNA: TGCGCCAGCACAAGGGACAGGACCTCCTACGAGCAGTACTTC. This sequence encodes CASTRDRTSYEQYF.

This sequence joins TRBV10-3 and TRBJ1-6; TRBD1 might be the D (5 bases). CDR3 length equals 17 residues. Germline V gene data show CDR1 as ENHRY and CDR2 as SYGVKD. Deletions cut 0 bases from V and 8 bases from J, with 17 bases between. The chain's CDR3 is CAISESVPGNGDSPLHF. In DNA, the CDR3 is TGTGCCATCAGTGAGTCGGTCCCAGGGAATGGGGATTCACCCCTCCACTTT.

This chain joins TRBV7-2 and TRBJ2-7; D perhaps matches TRBD2 (5 bases). This CDR3 has 12 amino acids. Trimming took off 3 bases at V and 6 bases at J, with 9 bases between the two ends. CDR1 and CDR2 (germline): SGHTA, FQGNSA. The CDR3 nucleotides are TGTGCCAGCAGCTTCCCTAGCCGCGAGCAGTACTTC. Translated, it gives CASSFPSREQYF.

The chain recombines TRBV4-1 with TRBJ2-2; 8 bases are shared with TRBD2. Per the germline V gene, CDR1 is MGHRA and CDR2 is YSYEKL. The V segment lost 0 bases and the J segment 6 bases; nucleotides outside the gene matches: 12. This CDR3 is 18 amino acids long. The CDR3 region has the DNA TGCGCCAGCAGCCAAGATCTGGGTCGGGAGGGGGGATCCGGGGAGCTGTTTTTT. Translation: CASSQDLGREGGSGELFF.

The rearrangement joins TRBV4-2 to TRBJ2-1; 10 bases map to TRBD2. CDR1 and CDR2 (germline): LGHNA, YNFKEQ. V lost 3 bases and J lost 2; bases outside the gene matches: 19. The CDR3 has 21 residues. The CDR3 sequence: CASSQEAGLAPPGAPYNEQFF. In nucleotides, the CDR3 is TGTGCCAGCAGCCAGGAGGCGGGACTAGCGCCACCAGGGGCCCCCTACAATGAGCAGTTCTTC.

The chain couples TRBV4-1 to TRBJ2-5, with 7 positions matching TRBD1. Germline V gene lookup returns CDR1 MGHRA and CDR2 YSYEKL. This CDR3 contains 16 residues. The V and J ends lost 4 bases and 5 bases, in that order; junction bases with no gene match: 13. In DNA, the CDR3 is TGCGCCAGCAGCCGCCCAAAGGAACAGGGGCTGGAGACCCAGTACTTC. Translation gives CASSRPKEQGLETQYF.

The rearrangement uses TRBV5-1 and TRBJ2-2; TRBD2 matches 9 bases. Germline CDR1 reads SGHRS; CDR2 reads YFSETQ. V lost 1 base, J lost 1 base, and 8 bases stayed unmatched. The CDR3 runs 18 residues. As DNA, the CDR3 is TGCGCCAGCAGCTTGCGCTTAGCGGGAGTAGGGAACACCGGGGAGCTGTTTTTT. The encoded protein is CASSLRLAGVGNTGELFF.

V gene TRBV7-2 combines with J gene TRBJ2-3; no firm D call. V lost 5 bases and J 0 bases, leaving 12 bases between the germline ends. Germline CDR1 and CDR2: SGHTA and FQGNSA. The CDR3 consists of 15 residues. The CDR3 DNA reads TGTGCCAGCAGCCGTAGATTTGATAGCACAGATACGCAGTATTTT. As protein: CASSRRFDSTDTQYF.

The rearrangement joins TRBV6-1 to TRBJ2-5; D not certain. The CDR3 sequence is 17 residues long. Per the germline V gene, CDR1 is MNHNS and CDR2 is SASEGT. V was pared by 1 base and J by 5 bases, with 20 bases between. Here the CDR3 reads CASSEEDPRWMGETQYF. CDR3 coding DNA: TGTGCCAGCAGTGAAGAGGATCCCAGGTGGATGGGGGAGACCCAGTACTTC.